This T cell receptor (beta chain) was found in a study of cytomegalovirus exposure and HLA in healthy donors. Study-level findings and limits: In vitro confirmation showed three CMV-associated chains to be CMV antigen specific. It was 150 to 200 TCR beta chains that were listed as cytomegalovirus-associated. Cytomegalovirus status was reportedly diagnosed by the classifier with high specificity and sensitivity.

J was trimmed by 0 bases and V by 4 bases; bases with no gene match: 7. Germline lookup yields CDR1 SQVTM and CDR2 ANQGSEA. CDR3 length: 15 amino acids. Here immunoSEQ multiplex PCR was the method, and the copy in TCRdb shows in-frame clones only, minus some. The sample carries fewer than 200,000 clones, roughly 86% recorded once. As to this clone: Its antigen is undetermined.

Sequenced input: PBMCs. This receptor was taken from a man younger than 40 in good health and CMV-seropositive. V gene TRBV29-1 combines with J gene TRBJ2-5, with 8 bases fitting TRBD2. The CDR3, as DNA: TGCAGCGTTGGGGACCCGGGGGGGGACCAAGAGACCCAGTACTTC. Its translation is CSVGDPGGDQETQYF.